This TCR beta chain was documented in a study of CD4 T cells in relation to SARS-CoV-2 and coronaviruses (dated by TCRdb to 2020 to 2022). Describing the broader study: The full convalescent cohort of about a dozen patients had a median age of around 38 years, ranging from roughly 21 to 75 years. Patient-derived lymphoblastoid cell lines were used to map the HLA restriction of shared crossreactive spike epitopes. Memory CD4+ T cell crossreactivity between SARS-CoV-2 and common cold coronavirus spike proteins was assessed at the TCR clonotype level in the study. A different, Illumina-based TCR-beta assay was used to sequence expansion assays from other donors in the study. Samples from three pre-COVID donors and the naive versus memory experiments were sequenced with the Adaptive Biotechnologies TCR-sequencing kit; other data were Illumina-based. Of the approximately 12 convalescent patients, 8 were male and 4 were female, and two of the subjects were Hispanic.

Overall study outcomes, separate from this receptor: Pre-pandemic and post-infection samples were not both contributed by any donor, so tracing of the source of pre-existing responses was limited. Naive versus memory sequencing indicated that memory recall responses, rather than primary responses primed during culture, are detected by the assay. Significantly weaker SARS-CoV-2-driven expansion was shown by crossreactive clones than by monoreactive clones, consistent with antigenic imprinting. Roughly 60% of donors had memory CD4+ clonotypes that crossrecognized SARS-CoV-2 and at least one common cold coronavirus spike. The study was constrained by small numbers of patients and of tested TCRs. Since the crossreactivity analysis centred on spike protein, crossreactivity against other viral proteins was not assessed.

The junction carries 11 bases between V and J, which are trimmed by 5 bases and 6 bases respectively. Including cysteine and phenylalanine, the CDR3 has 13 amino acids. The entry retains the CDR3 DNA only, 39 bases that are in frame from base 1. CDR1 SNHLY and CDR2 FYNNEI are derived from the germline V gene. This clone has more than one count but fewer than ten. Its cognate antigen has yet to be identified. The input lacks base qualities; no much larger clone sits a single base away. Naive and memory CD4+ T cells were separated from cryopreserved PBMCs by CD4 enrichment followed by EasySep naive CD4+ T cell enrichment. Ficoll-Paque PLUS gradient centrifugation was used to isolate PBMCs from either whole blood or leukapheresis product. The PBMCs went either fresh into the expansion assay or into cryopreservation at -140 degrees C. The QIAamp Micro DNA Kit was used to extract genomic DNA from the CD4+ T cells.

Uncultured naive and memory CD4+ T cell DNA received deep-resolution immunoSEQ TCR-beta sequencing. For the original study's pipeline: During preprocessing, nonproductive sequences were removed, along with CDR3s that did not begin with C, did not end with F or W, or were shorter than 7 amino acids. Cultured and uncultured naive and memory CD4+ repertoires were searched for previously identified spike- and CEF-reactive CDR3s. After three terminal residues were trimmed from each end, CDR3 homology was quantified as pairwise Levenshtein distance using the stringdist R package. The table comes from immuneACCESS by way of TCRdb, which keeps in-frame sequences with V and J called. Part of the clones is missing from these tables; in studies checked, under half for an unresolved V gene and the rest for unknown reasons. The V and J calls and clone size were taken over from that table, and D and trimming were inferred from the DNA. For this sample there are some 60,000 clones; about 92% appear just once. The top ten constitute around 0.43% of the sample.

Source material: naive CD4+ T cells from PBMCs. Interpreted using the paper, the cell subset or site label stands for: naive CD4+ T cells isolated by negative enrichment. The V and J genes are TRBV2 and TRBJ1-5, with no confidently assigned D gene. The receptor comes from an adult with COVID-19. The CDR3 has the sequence CASSTGSGQPQHF. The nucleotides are TGTGCCAGCAGTACCGGTTCGGGTCAGCCCCAGCATTTT.